The 22 T cell receptor beta chains in this list originate from one sample, sequenced in a study of CD8 T cells in Susac syndrome. Random hexamers primed reverse transcription of about 0.5 to 1 ug RNA. TCRdb reprocessed the immunoSEQ multiplex PCR reads via MiXCR and lists one record per CDR3 protein. The data contain about 200,000 distinct CDR3 sequences, 90% to 95% of them singletons. Source material: CD4+ T cells from PBMCs. All receptors derive from a human donor in good health.

The chain carries TRBV7-2 and TRBJ2-1; perhaps TRBD2 as D (5 bases). Germline V CDR1 and CDR2: SGHTA, FQGNSA. This CDR3 contains 16 residues. V was trimmed by 1 base and J by 0 bases, leaving 10 bases between them. The CDR3 DNA reads as TGTGCCAGCAGCTTAGATCCGGGGTCCTCCTACAATGAGCAGTTCTTC. Protein: CASSLDPGSSYNEQFF.

The chain employs TRBV3-1 and TRBJ1-4; 11 bases align to TRBD1. CDR1 is LGHDT, CDR2 YNNKEL, per germline (reference sequence). V shed 3 bases and J 6 bases; nucleotides not matched to a gene: 3. The CDR3 is made up of 15 amino acids. The CDR3 is CASSHTGQGDEKLFF. The CDR3 DNA is TGTGCCAGCAGCCACACGGGACAGGGGGATGAAAAACTGTTTTTT.

V and J are TRBV29-1 and TRBJ1-4; D might be TRBD1 (5 bases). Trimming left V 6 bases short and J 8 bases short, with 13 bases between. This CDR3 region has 12 residues. Germline V gives CDR1 SQVTM, CDR2 ANQGSEA. The CDR3 nucleotides read TGCAGCGTCCGGGGCTTGAACGAAAAACTGTTTTTT. Its translation: CSVRGLNEKLFF. The complete variable domain, with remaining parts taken from reference TRBV29-1 and TRBJ1-4, reads SAVISQKPSRDICQRGTSLTIQCQVDSQVTMMFWYRQQPGQSLTLIATANQGSEATYESGFVIDKFPISRPNLTFSTLTVSNMSPEDSSIYLCSVRGLNEKLFFGSGTQLSVL.

The rearrangement uses TRBV28 and TRBJ2-2; either TRBD1 or TRBD2 may fit D (5 bases each). Trimming left V 9 bases short and J 4 bases short, with 9 bases between. The CDR3 length is 12 residues. CDR1 MDHEN and CDR2 SYDVKM come from the germline V gene. This CDR3 reads CASMRGTGELFF. The CDR3 nucleotides are TGTGCCAGTATGAGGGGCACCGGGGAGCTGTTTTTT.

This rearrangement joins TRBV20-1 to TRBJ2-3; weak D call: TRBD1 (5 bases). Germline V gene lookup returns CDR1 DFQATT and CDR2 SNEGSKA (reference sequence). The CDR3 extends over 15 amino acids. Trimming removed 6 bases from V and 6 bases from J, with 22 bases in between. In nucleotides, the CDR3 is TGCAGTGCGACAGATTATCGTTCCCTGGGTGATACGCAGTATTTT. Protein sequence: CSATDYRSLGDTQYF.

V gene TRBV5-1 combines with J gene TRBJ1-1; D is undetermined. Germline V gene data show CDR1 as SGHRS and CDR2 as YFSETQ. V lost 0 bases and J 0 bases, leaving 12 bases between the germline ends. This CDR3 contains 16 residues. The CDR3 nucleotides read TGCGCCAGCAGCTTGGAGGGCGCTACAATGAACACTGAAGCTTTCTTT. The encoded protein is CASSLEGATMNTEAFF.

V usage is TRBV14 and J usage is TRBJ2-1; a weak D match, TRBD1 (5 bases). CDR3 length equals 13 residues. Germline lookup yields CDR1 SGHDN and CDR2 FVKESK. V lost 7 bases and J lost 9, with 16 bases in between. The CDR3 DNA reads TGTGCCAGCACGTTGAACTGGGGCGGTGAGCAGTTCTTC. It translates to CASTLNWGGEQFF.

The chain recombines TRBV29-1 with TRBJ2-7; D unresolved. Trimming stripped 6 bases from V and 3 bases from J, with 9 bases between. The CDR3 is 11 residues long. The germline CDR1 and CDR2 sequences are SQVTM and ANQGSEA. CDR3 amino acids: CSVLYNYEQYV. In DNA form, the CDR3 reads TGCAGCGTCCTTTATAACTACGAGCAGTACGTC.

V is TRBV3-1 and J is TRBJ2-3, with D uncertain. The V and J ends lost 5 bases and 6 bases respectively, with 12 bases between them. The CDR3 is made up of 13 amino acids. The germline V gene has CDR1 LGHDT and CDR2 YNNKEL (reference sequence). DNA of the CDR3: TGTGCCAGCAGCTTCGGACGGCCGGATACGCAGTATTTT. Translated: CASSFGRPDTQYF.

This rearrangement joins TRBV18 to TRBJ2-1; D unresolved. Trimming removed 3 bases at V and 8 bases at J, with 8 bases between. Germline CDR1 reads KGHSH; CDR2 reads LQKENI. The CDR3 is made up of 12 amino acids. The CDR3, as DNA: TGTGCCAGCTCACCCCCGGTGGATGAGCAGTTCTTC. Encoded protein: CASSPPVDEQFF.

The chain recombines TRBV14 with TRBJ2-7, with D unresolved. Germline loops: CDR1 SGHDN, CDR2 FVKESK. V gave up 0 bases and J gave up 0 bases, with 18 bases separating them. The CDR3 is 18 residues long. In DNA, the CDR3 is TGTGCCAGCAGCCAAGAAGCGCTTTGGGCACCATCCTCCTACGAGCAGTACTTC. As protein: CASSQEALWAPSSYEQYF.

V and J are TRBV18 and TRBJ2-4; 7 bases map to TRBD2. The CDR3 extends over 16 amino acids. Per germline, CDR1 KGHSH and CDR2 LQKENI. The J segment lost 2 bases and the V segment lost 0 bases, leaving 4 bases of the junction unmatched. Here the CDR3 reads CASSPPTGGTKNIQYF. The DNA of the CDR3 is TGTGCCAGCTCACCACCCACGGGGGGAACCAAAAACATTCAGTACTTC. Full variable domain (rest looked up from reference TRBV18 and TRBJ2-4): NAGVMQNPRHLVRRRGQEARLRCSPMKGHSHVYWYRQLPEEGLKFMVYLQKENIIDESGMPKERFSAEFPKEGPSILRIQQVVRGDSAAYFCASSPPTGGTKNIQYFGAGTRLSVL.

The chain links TRBV30 to TRBJ2-4, with D uncertain. Germline CDR1 GTSNPN, CDR2 SVGIG (reference sequence). Trimming stripped 1 base from V and 7 bases from J, with 14 bases between. The CDR3 sequence is 14 residues long. The CDR3 is CAWSEGVEPNIQYF. In DNA form, the CDR3 reads TGTGCCTGGAGTGAAGGAGTGGAGCCCAACATTCAGTACTTC.

This CDR3 reads CAISDTVEPGELFF. The CDR3 coding sequence is TGTGCCATCAGTGACACCGTAGAACCCGGGGAGCTGTTTTTT. The chain is built from TRBV10-3 and TRBJ2-2; no clear D. From germline, CDR1 is ENHRY and CDR2 SYGVKD. The CDR3 length is 14 residues. Trimming took off 3 bases at V and 6 bases at J, with 11 bases between the two ends.

This clonotype was found once. The chain employs TRBV28 and TRBJ2-7, with 7 nucleotides matching TRBD2. The J segment lost 7 bases and the V segment lost 4 bases, leaving 10 bases of the junction unmatched. This CDR3 contains 14 residues. Germline V gene sequence: CDR1 MDHEN, CDR2 SYDVKM. The DNA for the CDR3 is TGTGCCAGCAGTTCCCCCCACGGGGGGTGGGAGCAGTACGTC. It encodes CASSSPHGGWEQYV.

The chain carries TRBV11-2 and TRBJ2-7; D uncertain. Germline V lookup: CDR1 SGHAT, CDR2 FQNNGV. The CDR3 is made up of 16 amino acids. V was cut by 2 bases and J by 5 bases, with 19 bases left in between. CDR3 in DNA: TGTGCCAGCAGCTTACACTATTCCTCGAGCCCCGACGAGCAGTACTTC. This gives the protein CASSLHYSSSPDEQYF.

J is TRBJ1-3 and V is TRBV28, with 9 bases identical to TRBD1. The CDR3 has 15 amino acids. The germline V gene encodes CDR1 MDHEN and CDR2 SYDVKM. V shed 9 bases and J 0 bases; nucleotides not matched to a gene: 6. CDR3 sequence: CASTGGHISGNTIYF. The CDR3 DNA follows: TGTGCCAGTACAGGGGGCCATATCTCTGGAAACACCATATATTTT.

This sequence joins TRBV6-1 and TRBJ1-1, with D possibly matching TRBD1 (5 bases). Germline V gene data show CDR1 as MNHNS and CDR2 as SASEGT. This CDR3 has 17 amino acids. Trimming took 1 base from V and 4 from J, leaving 19 bases between them. CDR3 amino acids: CASSEGGFRVRSTEAFF. The CDR3 bases are TGTGCCAGCAGTGAAGGGGGGTTCAGGGTAAGGAGCACTGAAGCTTTCTTT.

The chain employs TRBV7-9 and TRBJ1-2, with 8 nucleotides matching TRBD1. J gave up 8 bases and V 3 bases, and 5 bases lay outside the gene matches. The V gene's germline CDR1 is SEHNR and CDR2 FQNEAQ (reference sequence). The CDR3 is 13 amino acids. The CDR3 bases are TGTGCCAGCAGCTTGGCAGGGGGCGCGGGCTACACCTTC. Translating it yields CASSLAGGAGYTF.

The chain recombines TRBV5-1 with TRBJ2-7; unclear D gene. V was pared by 3 bases and J by 7 bases, with 17 bases between. The germline V gene has CDR1 SGHRS and CDR2 YFSETQ. This CDR3 contains 14 residues. This CDR3 is CASSSGRPYEEQYV. For the CDR3, the DNA is TGCGCCAGCAGCTCTGGACGGCCCTACGAAGAGCAGTACGTC.

The chain is built from TRBV30 and TRBJ1-5, with D possibly being TRBD1 (6 bases). Trimming removed 1 base at V and 5 bases at J, with 15 bases between. CDR1 and CDR2 (germline): GTSNPN, SVGIG (reference sequence). This CDR3 contains 15 residues. For the CDR3, the DNA is TGTGCCTGGAGTGGATCCGGGACACCCTATCAGCCCCAGCATTTT. Its protein product is CAWSGSGTPYQPQHF.

The chain uses TRBV29-1 and TRBJ1-2; possibly TRBD1 for D (6 bases). Between the trimmed V and J ends, which lost 4 bases and 2 bases, there was a span of 14 bases. CDR3 length equals 14 residues. Germline V gene lookup returns CDR1 SQVTM and CDR2 ANQGSEA. The CDR3 DNA sequence: TGCAGCGTTGTCACAGGGCGTGGAAACTATGGCTACACCTTC. It translates to CSVVTGRGNYGYTF.